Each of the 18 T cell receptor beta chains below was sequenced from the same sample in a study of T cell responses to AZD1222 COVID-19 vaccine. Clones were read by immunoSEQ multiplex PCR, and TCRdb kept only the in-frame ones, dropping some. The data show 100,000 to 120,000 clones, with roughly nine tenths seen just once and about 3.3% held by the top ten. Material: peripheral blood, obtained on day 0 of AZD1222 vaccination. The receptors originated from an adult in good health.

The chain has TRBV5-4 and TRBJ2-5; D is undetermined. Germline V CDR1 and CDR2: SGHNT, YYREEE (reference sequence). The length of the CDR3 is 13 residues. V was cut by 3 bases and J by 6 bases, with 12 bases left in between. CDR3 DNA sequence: TGTGCCAGCAGCTCTGAAGGGCCGCAGACCCAGTACTTC. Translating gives CASSSEGPQTQYF.

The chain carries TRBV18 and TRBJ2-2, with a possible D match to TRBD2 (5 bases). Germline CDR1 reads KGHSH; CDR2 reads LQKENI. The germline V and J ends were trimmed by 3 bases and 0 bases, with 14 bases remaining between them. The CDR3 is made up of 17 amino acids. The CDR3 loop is CASSPRGETTNTGELFF. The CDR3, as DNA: TGTGCCAGCTCACCCCGGGGAGAAACTACGAACACCGGGGAGCTGTTTTTT.

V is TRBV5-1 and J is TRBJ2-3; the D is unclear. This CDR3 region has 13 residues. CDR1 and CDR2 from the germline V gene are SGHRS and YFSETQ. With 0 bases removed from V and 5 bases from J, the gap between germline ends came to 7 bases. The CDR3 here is CASSLASVDTQYF. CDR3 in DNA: TGCGCCAGCAGCTTGGCCTCGGTAGATACGCAGTATTTT.

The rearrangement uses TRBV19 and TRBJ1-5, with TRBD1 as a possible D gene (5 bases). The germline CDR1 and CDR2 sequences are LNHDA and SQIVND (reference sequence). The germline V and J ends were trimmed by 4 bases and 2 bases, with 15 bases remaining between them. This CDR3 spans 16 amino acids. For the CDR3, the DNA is TGTGCCAGTAGTACGGGAGGGGAGTTTGGCAATCAGCCCCAGCATTTT. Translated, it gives CASSTGGEFGNQPQHF. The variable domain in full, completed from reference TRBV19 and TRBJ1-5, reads DGGITQSPKYLFRKEGQNVTLSCEQNLNHDAMYWYRQDPGQGLRLIYYSQIVNDFQKGDIAEGYSVSREKKESFPLTVTSAQKNPTAFYLCASSTGGEFGNQPQHFGDGTRLSIL.

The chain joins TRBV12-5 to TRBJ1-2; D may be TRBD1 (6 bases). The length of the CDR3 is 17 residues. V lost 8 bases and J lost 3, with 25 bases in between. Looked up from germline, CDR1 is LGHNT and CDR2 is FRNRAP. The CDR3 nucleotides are TGTGCTAGTATGTGGATTAGGGAGAACAAGGGGGACTATGGCTACACCTTC. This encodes CASMWIRENKGDYGYTF.

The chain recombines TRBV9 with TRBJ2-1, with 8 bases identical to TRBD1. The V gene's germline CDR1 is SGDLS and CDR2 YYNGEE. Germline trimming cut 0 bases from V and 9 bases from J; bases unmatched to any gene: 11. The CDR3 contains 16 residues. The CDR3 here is CASSVGDRGNIGEQFF. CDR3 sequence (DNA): TGTGCCAGCAGCGTAGGTGACAGGGGAAATATTGGTGAGCAGTTCTTC.

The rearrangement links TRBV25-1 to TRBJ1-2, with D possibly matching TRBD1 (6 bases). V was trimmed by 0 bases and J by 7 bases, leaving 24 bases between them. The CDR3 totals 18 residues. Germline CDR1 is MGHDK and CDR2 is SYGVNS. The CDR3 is CASSEYFPMERQEGGYTF. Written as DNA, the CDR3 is TGTGCCAGCAGTGAATATTTCCCGATGGAAAGACAGGAAGGTGGCTACACCTTC.

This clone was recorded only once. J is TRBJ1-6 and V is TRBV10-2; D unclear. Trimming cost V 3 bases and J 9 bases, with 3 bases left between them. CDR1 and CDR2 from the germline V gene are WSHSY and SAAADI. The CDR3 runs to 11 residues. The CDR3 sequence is CASSEGSPLHF. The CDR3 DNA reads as TGCGCCAGCAGTGAAGGTTCACCCCTCCACTTT.

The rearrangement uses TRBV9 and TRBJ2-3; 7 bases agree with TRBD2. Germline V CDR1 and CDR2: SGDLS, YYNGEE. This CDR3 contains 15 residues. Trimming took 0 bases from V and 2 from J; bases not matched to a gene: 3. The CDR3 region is CASSVGAGITDTQYF. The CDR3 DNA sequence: TGTGCCAGCAGCGTAGGAGCGGGGATCACAGATACGCAGTATTTT.

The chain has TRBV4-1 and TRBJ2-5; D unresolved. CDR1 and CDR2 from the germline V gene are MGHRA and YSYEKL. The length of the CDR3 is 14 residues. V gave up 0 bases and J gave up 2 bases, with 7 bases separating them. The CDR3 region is CASSQDLYQETQYF. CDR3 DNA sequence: TGCGCCAGCAGCCAAGATCTATATCAAGAGACCCAGTACTTC.

CDR3 residues: CASSLSPDGDGYTF. The CDR3 region has the DNA TGTGCCAGCAGTTTATCCCCGGACGGAGATGGCTACACCTTC. The chain carries TRBV27 and TRBJ1-2, with D unclear. Germline CDR1 reads MNHEY; CDR2 reads SMNVEV (reference sequence). The CDR3 runs to 14 residues. The V gene lost 0 bases and the J gene lost 6 bases, with 11 bases spanning the gap.

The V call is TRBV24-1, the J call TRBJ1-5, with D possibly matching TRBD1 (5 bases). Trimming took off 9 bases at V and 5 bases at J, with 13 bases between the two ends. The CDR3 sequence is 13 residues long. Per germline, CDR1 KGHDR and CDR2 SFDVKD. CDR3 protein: CATSGEAHQPQHF. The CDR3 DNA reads TGTGCCACCTCGGGGGAGGCACATCAGCCCCAGCATTTT.

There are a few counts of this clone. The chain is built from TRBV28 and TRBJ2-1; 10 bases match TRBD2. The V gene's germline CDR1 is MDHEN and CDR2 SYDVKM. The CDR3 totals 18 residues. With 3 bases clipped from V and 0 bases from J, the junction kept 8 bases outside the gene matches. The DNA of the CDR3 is TGTGCCAGCAGTTTTCTCGGACTAGCGGAGAGCTCCTACAATGAGCAGTTCTTC. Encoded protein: CASSFLGLAESSYNEQFF.

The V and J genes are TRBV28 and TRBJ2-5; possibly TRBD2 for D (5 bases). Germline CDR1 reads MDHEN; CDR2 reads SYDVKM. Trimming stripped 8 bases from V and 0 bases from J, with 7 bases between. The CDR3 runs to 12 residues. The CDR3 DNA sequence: TGTGCCAGCGGGAGATACCAAGAGACCCAGTACTTC. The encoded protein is CASGRYQETQYF.

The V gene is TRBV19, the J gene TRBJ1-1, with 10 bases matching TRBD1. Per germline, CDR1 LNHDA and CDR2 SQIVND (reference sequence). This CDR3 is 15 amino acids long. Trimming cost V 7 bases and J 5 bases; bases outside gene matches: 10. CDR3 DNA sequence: TGTGCCAGTAACAGTATTCGGGACAGGGGTACTGAAGCTTTCTTT. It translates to CASNSIRDRGTEAFF.

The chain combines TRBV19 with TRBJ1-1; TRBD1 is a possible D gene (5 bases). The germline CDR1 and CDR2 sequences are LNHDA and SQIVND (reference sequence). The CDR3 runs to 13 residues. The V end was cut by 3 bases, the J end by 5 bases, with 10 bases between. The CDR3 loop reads CASSMEGTTEAFF. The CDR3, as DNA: TGTGCCAGTAGTATGGAGGGGACGACTGAAGCTTTCTTT.

For the CDR3, the DNA is TGTGCCAGCGCTGCCTTCTCTGGAAACACCATATATTTT. Amino acid sequence: CASAAFSGNTIYF. This chain connects TRBV28 to TRBJ1-3; D is uncertain. The V and J ends lost 8 bases and 0 bases respectively, with 8 bases between them. The CDR3 extends over 13 amino acids. CDR1 is MDHEN and CDR2 is SYDVKM in the germline V gene.

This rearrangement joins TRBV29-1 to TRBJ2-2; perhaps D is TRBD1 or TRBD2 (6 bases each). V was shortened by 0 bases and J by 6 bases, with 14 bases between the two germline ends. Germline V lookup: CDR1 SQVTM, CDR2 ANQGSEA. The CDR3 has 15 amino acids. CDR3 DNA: TGCAGCGTTGAAGAATGGGGGGCTAGGGCCGGGGAGCTGTTTTTT. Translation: CSVEEWGARAGELFF.